A single sample is the source of the 28 T cell receptor beta chains below, sequenced in a study of human T cells and chemical hapten exposure. Noted time point: patch test 3, about 24 weeks after DPC sensitization. This sample's treatment: therapeutic diphenylcyclopropenone sensitization with weekly scalp DPC. TCRdb analysed the RACE reads with MiXCR anew, one entry per CDR3 protein. The table lists 100,000 to 150,000 distinct CDR3 sequences, around 10% of them singletons. Sequencing was performed on whole blood, taken in connection with sensitization to the hapten diphenylcyclopropenone (DPC). The receptors come from a woman in her 50s with alopecia areata. Some clones in this sample may be carry-over from other donors' samples.

This clonotype was recorded at least ten times. J is TRBJ2-3 and V is TRBV7-2; D is uncertain. This CDR3 spans 13 amino acids. V was trimmed by 5 bases and J by 6 bases, leaving 12 bases between them. Germline assignment: CDR1 SGHTA and CDR2 FQGNSA. CDR3 nucleotides: TGTGCCAGCAGCCCCCTCTGGGTCGATACGCAGTATTTT. This translates into CASSPLWVDTQYF.

The J gene is TRBJ1-2, the V gene TRBV5-6, with D uncertain. CDR3 length equals 12 residues. Per the germline V gene, CDR1 is SGHDT and CDR2 is YYEEEE. Trimming shortened V by 1 base and J by 5 bases, and 6 bases separated the two germline ends. In DNA form, the CDR3 reads TGTGCCAGCAGCTTGAGTACTTATGGCTACACCTTC. This encodes CASSLSTYGYTF.

The genes are TRBV5-1 and TRBJ1-6; D unresolved. This CDR3 comprises 17 residues. V was trimmed by 0 bases and J by 9 bases, leaving 19 bases between them. Germline V CDR1 and CDR2: SGHRS, YFSETQ. CDR3 region: CASSLAGEGHRGSPLHF. For the CDR3, the DNA is TGCGCCAGCAGCTTGGCCGGGGAGGGCCATCGGGGTTCACCCCTCCACTTT.

The rearrangement links TRBV29-1 to TRBJ2-1; 12 bases line up with TRBD1. With 6 bases clipped from V and 9 bases from J, the junction kept 9 bases outside the gene matches. The CDR3 sequence is 14 residues long. Germline V gives CDR1 SQVTM, CDR2 ANQGSEA. CDR3 in DNA: TGCAGCGTCAACCGGGACAGGGGGCAAGGTGAGCAGTTCTTC. Encoded protein: CSVNRDRGQGEQFF.

The rearrangement uses TRBV3-1 and TRBJ2-1; 8 bases agree with TRBD2. This CDR3 spans 14 amino acids. CDR1 and CDR2 (germline): LGHDT, YNNKEL (reference sequence). Germline trimming cut 5 bases from V and 10 bases from J; bases unmatched to any gene: 10. Here the CDR3 DNA reads TGTGCCAGCAGCTCCAAGAAAGCGGGAGCAGAGCAGTTCTTC. It yields the protein CASSSKKAGAEQFF.

The table lists this clonotype with a count of one. This chain links TRBV5-1 with TRBJ1-2; D is undetermined. The CDR3 loop spans 14 amino acids. Trimming took off 2 bases at V and 3 bases at J, with 11 bases between the two ends. The germline CDR1 and CDR2 sequences are SGHRS and YFSETQ. The CDR3 bases are TGCGCCAGCAGCTTCAACAGTGGGGACTATGGCTACACCTTC. This encodes CASSFNSGDYGYTF.

This clonotype was seen at least ten times. The chain carries TRBV15 and TRBJ1-1; 8 bases are shared with TRBD1. Germline V gives CDR1 LNHNV, CDR2 YYDKDF (reference sequence). V lost 2 bases to trimming and J lost 1 base; unmatched junction nucleotides: 12. This CDR3 contains 18 residues. The CDR3 DNA sequence: TGTGCCACCAGCAGATACTACTATACCGGGACAGGGAACACTGAAGCTTTCTTT. Protein: CATSRYYYTGTGNTEAFF.

V usage is TRBV30 and J usage is TRBJ2-2; 7 bases map to TRBD1. The CDR3 runs 15 residues. Germline V gene sequence: CDR1 GTSNPN, CDR2 SVGIG (reference sequence). Germline trimming cut 1 base from V and 4 bases from J; bases unmatched to any gene: 6. In nucleotides, the CDR3 is TGTGCCTGGAGTGCGACCCCAGGGGGCACCGGGGAGCTGTTTTTT. This translates into CAWSATPGGTGELFF.

The chain joins TRBV18 to TRBJ2-3; no firm D call. CDR1 is KGHSH, CDR2 LQKENI, per germline. V lost 2 bases and J 5 bases, leaving 5 bases between the germline ends. The length of the CDR3 is 12 residues. The CDR3 region is CASSPVGDTQYF. The CDR3 DNA sequence: TGTGCCAGCTCACCAGTCGGAGATACGCAGTATTTT.

This clonotype has just a few counts. V is TRBV6-5 and J is TRBJ2-1; 9 bases match TRBD2. J was trimmed by 7 bases and V by 4 bases; bases with no gene match: 8. This CDR3 region has 15 residues. The V gene's germline CDR1 is MNHEY and CDR2 SVGAGI. The CDR3 spells CASSSLAGAGNEQFF. The CDR3 DNA sequence: TGTGCCAGCAGTTCCTTAGCGGGAGCGGGGAATGAGCAGTTCTTC.

A word on this clonotype: This may stem from a read error, because a much larger clone lies one nucleotide away. V and J are TRBV30 and TRBJ1-3, with 7 bases lining up with TRBD1. The CDR3 contains 13 residues. The germline gives CDR1 GTSNPN, CDR2 SVGIG (reference sequence). After removal of 5 bases from V and 4 bases from J, the junction contained 5 bases not matched to a gene. The CDR3 DNA reads TGTGCCTGGGGATCAGGGGGAGGAAACACCATATATTTT. Amino acids: CAWGSGGGNTIYF. Full variable domain (rest looked up from reference TRBV30 and TRBJ1-3): SQTIHQWPATLVQPVGSPLSLECTVEGTSNPNLYWYRQAAGRGLQLLFYSVGIGQISSEVPQNLSASRPQDRQFILSSKKLLLSDSGFYLCAWGSGGGNTIYFGEGSWLTVV.

The chain uses TRBV7-2 and TRBJ2-4, with 7 bases fitting TRBD1. The CDR3 covers 15 residues. J lost 7 bases, V lost 6 bases, and 12 bases had no gene match. Per germline, CDR1 SGHTA and CDR2 FQGNSA. CDR3 in amino acids: CASRQQQGPGNIQYF. The CDR3 nucleotides are TGTGCCAGCAGACAACAACAGGGGCCGGGGAACATTCAGTACTTC.

There are a few counts of this clonotype. This chain joins TRBV6-1 and TRBJ2-2, with 7 bases identical to TRBD1. The CDR3 is made up of 13 amino acids. V dropped 4 bases and J dropped 7; count of bases not matched to a gene: 3. Germline CDR1 MNHNS, CDR2 SASEGT. The CDR3 protein is CASSGQGFGELFF. CDR3 DNA sequence: TGTGCCAGCAGTGGACAGGGTTTCGGGGAGCTGTTTTTT.

This clonotype was picked up many times. The CDR3 DNA sequence: TGTGCCAGCAGTCTCTGGACAGGGATAAATTCCTACGAGCAGTACTTC. Protein: CASSLWTGINSYEQYF. The chain couples TRBV28 to TRBJ2-7; 8 bases are shared with TRBD1. CDR1 MDHEN and CDR2 SYDVKM come from the germline V gene. The CDR3 length is 16 residues. V lost 5 bases, J lost 1 base, and 10 bases stayed unmatched.

This clonotype showed up many times. The chain recombines TRBV4-1 with TRBJ2-5, with 8 bases aligning to TRBD2. V lost 4 bases and J lost 1; bases outside the gene matches: 8. The germline V gene encodes CDR1 MGHRA and CDR2 YSYEKL. The CDR3 has 16 residues. CDR3 nucleotide sequence: TGCGCCAGCAGCCTCCGGACTAGCCGCCGCCAAGAGACCCAGTACTTC. Translation gives CASSLRTSRRQETQYF.

The chain couples TRBV20-1 to TRBJ2-7; 8 positions match TRBD2. The CDR3 is 13 residues long. J was trimmed by 2 bases and V by 3 bases; bases with no gene match: 3. Germline V lookup: CDR1 DFQATT, CDR2 SNEGSKA (reference sequence). The CDR3 region has the DNA TGCAGTGCTAGCGGGGGGGACCCCTACGAGCAGTACTTC. Translating it yields CSASGGDPYEQYF.

This clonotype appeared many times. V is TRBV7-9 and J is TRBJ2-1; TRBD1 might be the D (6 bases). Looked up from germline, CDR1 is SEHNR and CDR2 is FQNEAQ (reference sequence). This CDR3 has 15 amino acids. V shed 0 bases and J shed 8 bases, with 14 bases lying between them. CDR3 loop: CASSLARGGGDEQFF. In DNA form, the CDR3 reads TGTGCCAGCAGCTTAGCCCGAGGGGGTGGGGATGAGCAGTTCTTC.

The chain combines TRBV5-1 with TRBJ2-7; possible D gene TRBD2, 6 bases. Trimming stripped 4 bases from V and 1 base from J, with 12 bases between. CDR1 is SGHRS, CDR2 YFSETQ, per germline. The CDR3 has 14 amino acids. DNA for the CDR3: TGCGCCAGCAGCATCGGGACTGGTTCCTACGAGCAGTACTTC. Protein product: CASSIGTGSYEQYF.

This chain uses TRBV7-8 with TRBJ1-6, with TRBD1 matching over 11 bases. Germline assignment: CDR1 SGHVS and CDR2 FQNEAQ. Germline trimming cut 5 bases from V and 10 bases from J; bases unmatched to any gene: 7. The CDR3 has 15 residues. CDR3 residues: CASSVTGTGGSPLHF. CDR3 coding DNA: TGTGCCAGCAGCGTTACCGGGACAGGGGGATCACCCCTCCACTTT.

This chain joins TRBV13 and TRBJ1-4; 7 bases line up with TRBD1. V was pared by 2 bases and J by 4 bases, with 1 base of the junction left unmatched. The V gene's germline CDR1 is PRHDT and CDR2 FYEKMQ (reference sequence). The CDR3 is 14 residues long. CDR3: CASSLRQGNEKLFF. CDR3 sequence (DNA): TGTGCCAGCAGCTTAAGACAGGGTAATGAAAAACTGTTTTTT.

This clonotype has a count of ten or more. This chain uses TRBV20-1 with TRBJ2-3; 9 bases align to TRBD2. The J segment lost 2 bases and the V segment lost 3 bases, leaving 12 bases of the junction unmatched. The CDR3 length is 17 residues. CDR1 and CDR2 (germline): DFQATT, SNEGSKA (reference sequence). The CDR3 coding sequence is TGCAGTGCTAGTCGGGTTAGCGGGGGCCTCCCCACAGATACGCAGTATTTT. Protein: CSASRVSGGLPTDTQYF.

The chain carries TRBV29-1 and TRBJ2-1, with 8 bases fitting TRBD2. CDR3 size: 11 residues. Trimming removed 5 bases from V and 10 bases from J; junction bases left unmatched: 4. Germline lookup yields CDR1 SQVTM and CDR2 ANQGSEA. The CDR3 nucleotides read TGCAGCGTTTCAGCGGGGGCGGAGCAGTTCTTC. Encoded protein: CSVSAGAEQFF.

V usage is TRBV6-1 and J usage is TRBJ2-7, with 10 positions matching TRBD2. J lost 2 bases, V lost 11 bases, and 9 bases had no gene match. The CDR3 length is 14 residues. Germline CDR1 reads MNHNS; CDR2 reads SASEGT. DNA of the CDR3: TGTGCCGCCCAAATAGCGGGGGGACCCTACGAGCAGTACTTC. This codes for CAAQIAGGPYEQYF.

The chain joins TRBV6-1 to TRBJ1-1; D gene uncertain. Germline values: CDR1 MNHNS, CDR2 SASEGT. The V and J ends lost 3 bases and 1 base respectively, with 9 bases between them. The CDR3 is 14 residues long. CDR3 nucleotides: TGTGCCAGCAGTGATTGGGGTCCGAACACTGAAGCTTTCTTT. This codes for CASSDWGPNTEAFF.

This clonotype was recorded a few times. The chain recombines TRBV7-2 with TRBJ2-7, with 7 nucleotides matching TRBD1. Germline V gene lookup returns CDR1 SGHTA and CDR2 FQGNSA. This CDR3 is 14 amino acids long. The V and J ends lost 5 bases and 2 bases, in that order; junction bases with no gene match: 6. Here the CDR3 DNA reads TGTGCCAGCAGCCTGGACAGGACGACCTACGAGCAGTACTTC. Protein sequence: CASSLDRTTYEQYF.

This clonotype was counted a few times. The rearrangement links TRBV29-1 to TRBJ1-1; 8 bases align to TRBD1. Germline assignment: CDR1 SQVTM and CDR2 ANQGSEA. The CDR3 spans 13 residues. The V segment lost 6 bases and the J segment 4 bases; nucleotides outside the gene matches: 7. CDR3 in amino acids: CSVEQGGGTEAFF. Here the CDR3 DNA reads TGCAGCGTGGAACAGGGGGGTGGCACTGAAGCTTTCTTT.

In this sample, this clonotype turned up a few times. The V and J genes are TRBV7-9 and TRBJ2-2; 13 positions agree with TRBD2. V shed 2 bases, J shed 0 bases, and the junction held 6 bases outside the gene matches. Germline V gene sequence: CDR1 SEHNR, CDR2 FQNEAQ (reference sequence). CDR3 length: 19 residues. CDR3 region: CASSLTGLAGRANTGELFF. The CDR3 coding sequence is TGTGCCAGCAGCTTAACGGGACTAGCGGGAAGGGCGAACACCGGGGAGCTGTTTTTT. Variable domain in full (rest from reference TRBV7-9 and TRBJ2-2): DTGVSQNPRHKITKRGQNVTFRCDPISEHNRLYWYRQTLGQGPEFLTYFQNEAQLEKSRLLSDRFSAERPKGSFSTLEIQRTEQGDSAMYLCASSLTGLAGRANTGELFFGEGSRLTVL.

In its sample, this clonotype was seen a few times. The gene calls are TRBV20-1 and TRBJ2-7, with 12 bases fitting TRBD1. CDR1 is DFQATT and CDR2 is SNEGSKA in the germline V gene (reference sequence). V lost 6 bases, J lost 5 bases, and 8 bases stayed unmatched. The CDR3 has 14 amino acids. The CDR3 loop is CSAASGQGAHEQYF. CDR3 bases: TGCAGTGCCGCATCGGGACAGGGGGCCCACGAGCAGTACTTC.